The TCR beta chain under discussion was sequenced for a study of neurological immune-mediated disorders. This CDR3 contains 15 residues. The V end lost 4 bases, the J end lost 3 bases, and 14 bases lay between the germline ends. Germline V gives CDR1 KGHSH, CDR2 LQKENI. In this sample, this clonotype turned up many times. TCRdb used MiXCR to reprocess the 5' RACE reads, holding one entry per CDR3 protein. The sample contains tens of thousands of distinct CDR3 sequences, 10% of which appear only once. Sequencing input: PBMCs. The receptor's source is a man between 65 and 85 years old with HTLV-1-associated myelopathy (HAM/TSP). V and J are TRBV18 and TRBJ2-3, with a weak D call TRBD2 (5 bases). This CDR3 is CASSRLPGATDTQYF. CDR3 DNA: TGTGCCAGCTCACGACTACCGGGTGCGACAGATACGCAGTATTTT.